The entry below describes one T cell receptor (beta chain). The antigen remains unidentified. This entry comes from a study of CD8 T cells in Susac syndrome. Overall study context: Among sequenced Susac syndrome patients, six had active disease and under ten were in remission. General study results and limits: In Susac syndrome, CD4+ T cell repertoires lacked any clonal expansion.

This CDR3 contains 13 residues. V lost 5 bases to trimming and J lost 3 bases; unmatched junction nucleotides: 1. The germline V gene encodes CDR1 SGDLS and CDR2 YYNGEE. RNA, at about 0.45 to 1 ug, was reverse transcribed with random hexamers. Using its own MiXCR run on the immunoSEQ multiplex PCR reads, TCRdb lists one record per CDR3 protein. The repertoire includes roughly 180,000 distinct CDR3 sequences, about 93% of them detected once, and 0.099% sits in the top ten. TCR beta was sequenced from blood CD8+ and CD4+ T cells. Negative isolation yielded the CD8+ and CD4+ T cells, while FACS enriched the TEMRA cells.

V usage is TRBV9 and J usage is TRBJ2-3; 9 nucleotides line up with TRBD2. The clonotype was recovered from a human donor with Susac syndrome. Sequenced material: CD4+ T cells from PBMCs. The CDR3 region has the DNA TGTGCCAGCAGAAGCGGGGGGACAGATACGCAGTATTTT. Amino acid sequence: CASRSGGTDTQYF.